The 29 T cell receptor beta chains below come from one sample, sequenced in a study of T cell repertoires in cytomegalovirus infection. Antigens of these TCRs are unknown. TCRdb re-derived calls from the reads in MiXCR, one entry per CDR3 protein. The table records roughly 220,000 distinct CDR3 sequences, 35% to 45% of them present only once. The sample in question was CD8+ T cells from cultured PBMCs, obtained from culture after CMV antigen stimulation. All receptors come from a human donor in good health (CMV status not recorded). Some clones in this sample may be carry-over from other donors' samples.

This clonotype was detected only a few times. This sequence joins TRBV12-3 or TRBV12-4 and TRBJ2-1, with TRBD2 matching 8 bases. The junction had 12 bases not matched to a gene; V was cut back by 7 bases and J by 4 bases. CDR3 length equals 16 residues. The CDR3 sequence: CASNVRLARLYNEQFF. The CDR3 DNA sequence: TGTGCCAGCAACGTTAGACTAGCGCGACTATACAATGAGCAGTTCTTC.

This sequence joins TRBV2 and TRBJ2-1; D not resolved. The CDR3 totals 12 residues. The V end was cut by 8 bases, the J end by 9 bases, with 14 bases between. Per germline, CDR1 SNHLY and CDR2 FYNNEI. CDR3 residues: CASLLGSVEQFF. The DNA for the CDR3 is TGTGCCAGCCTCCTGGGCAGTGTTGAGCAGTTCTTC.

This clonotype was detected a few times. V is TRBV7-9 and J is TRBJ1-5, with unresolved D. CDR1 and CDR2 from the germline V gene are SEHNR and FQNEAQ (reference sequence). There are 15 residues in the CDR3. The ends were cut back, 5 bases at V and 5 bases at J, with 16 bases in the middle. CDR3 nucleotides: TGTGCCAGCAGCGGAGGAACGGAGGTGGATCAGCCCCAGCATTTT. It is translated as CASSGGTEVDQPQHF.

The gene calls are TRBV7-3 and TRBJ1-6, with a tentative D call TRBD1 (6 bases). The CDR3 loop spans 14 amino acids. The germline CDR1 and CDR2 sequences are SGHTA and FQGTGA. V dropped 4 bases and J dropped 9 bases, with 13 bases sitting between them. The CDR3 DNA is TGTGCCAGCAGCTCGACAGGTCTTGGTTCACCCCTCCACTTT. Residues: CASSSTGLGSPLHF.

The chain carries TRBV9 and TRBJ2-3, with D hard to call. This CDR3 has 13 amino acids. Trimming removed 2 bases at V and 1 base at J, with 5 bases between. Germline lookup yields CDR1 SGDLS and CDR2 YYNGEE. The chain's CDR3 is CASSVGGTDTQYF. In DNA form, the CDR3 reads TGTGCCAGCAGCGTCGGTGGCACAGATACGCAGTATTTT.

This clonotype was observed at least ten times. The rearrangement uses TRBV7-2 and TRBJ2-7, with D possibly TRBD1 on 7 matching bases. The CDR3 length is 14 residues. CDR1 and CDR2 (germline): SGHTA, FQGNSA. Trimming removed 5 bases at V and 3 bases at J, with 14 bases between. The CDR3: CASSTDREVYEQYF. The CDR3 nucleotides read TGTGCCAGCAGCACTGACAGGGAGGTCTACGAGCAGTACTTC.

V gene TRBV2 combines with J gene TRBJ1-5, with 8 bases fitting TRBD1. Losses at the gene ends were 3 bases for V and 7 bases for J; bases not matched to a gene: 5. The CDR3 covers 14 residues. From germline, CDR1 is SNHLY and CDR2 FYNNEI. The CDR3 DNA is TGTGCCAGCAGTGATGACAGGGGACAGCAGCCCCAGCATTTT. It specifies CASSDDRGQQPQHF.

This clonotype has more than one count but fewer than ten. CDR3 sequence (DNA): TGTGCCAGCAGCCCCCCCGCTCGGGGGCCCGGGGAGCTGTTTTTT. Amino acids: CASSPPARGPGELFF. The genes are TRBV7-6 and TRBJ2-2, with D perhaps TRBD1 or TRBD2 (6 bases each). Trimming stripped 5 bases from V and 6 bases from J, with 16 bases between. The CDR3 totals 15 residues. Germline loops: CDR1 SGHVS, CDR2 FNYEAQ. The full variable domain, rest sourced from reference TRBV7-6 and TRBJ2-2, is GAGVSQSPRYKVTKRGQDVALRCDPISGHVSLYWYRQALGQGPEFLTYFNYEAQQDKSGLPNDRFSAERPEGSISTLTIQRTEQRDSAMYRCASSPPARGPGELFFGEGSRLTVL.

Written as DNA, the CDR3 is TGTGCCACCAGCCAGACAGGGGCCAGGAATGAGCAGTTCTTC. Translating gives CATSQTGARNEQFF. This chain links TRBV15 with TRBJ2-1, with 8 bases fitting TRBD1. V gave up 5 bases and J gave up 7 bases; unmatched junction bases: 7. The CDR3 is 14 amino acids. CDR1 and CDR2 from the germline V gene are LNHNV and YYDKDF (reference sequence). The whole variable domain, filled in from reference TRBV15 and TRBJ2-1, reads DAMVIQNPRYQVTQFGKPVTLSCSQTLNHNVMYWYQQKSSQAPKLLFHYYDKDFNNEADTPDNFQSRRPNTSFCFLDIRSPGLGDTAMYLCATSQTGARNEQFFGPGTRLTVL.

The J gene is TRBJ2-1, the V gene TRBV29-1; 10 bases map to TRBD2. J lost 4 bases, V lost 4 bases, and 10 bases had no gene match. The length of the CDR3 is 16 residues. CDR1 is SQVTM and CDR2 is ANQGSEA in the germline V gene. CDR3 coding DNA: TGCAGCGTTGTGGCCAGCGGGGGGGCTCGTTACAATGAGCAGTTCTTC. Amino acids: CSVVASGGARYNEQFF.

The gene calls are TRBV2 and TRBJ2-1, with 9 bases fitting TRBD1. The germline CDR1 and CDR2 sequences are SNHLY and FYNNEI. J was trimmed by 4 bases and V by 1 base; bases with no gene match: 11. The CDR3 contains 18 residues. The CDR3 spells CASSEVQPGQGWYNEQFF. CDR3 nucleotide sequence: TGTGCCAGCAGTGAAGTCCAACCTGGACAGGGGTGGTACAATGAGCAGTTCTTC.

The sample holds many counts of this clonotype. The J gene is TRBJ2-1, the V gene TRBV7-2, with D possibly being TRBD2 (6 bases). This CDR3 has 15 amino acids. CDR1 SGHTA and CDR2 FQGNSA come from the germline V gene. Between the trimmed V and J ends, which lost 5 bases and 2 bases, there was a span of 13 bases. The CDR3 bases are TGTGCCAGCAGCACGGGAGACAGCACCTACAATGAGCAGTTCTTC. Amino acid sequence: CASSTGDSTYNEQFF.

This clonotype was counted only a few times. The rearrangement uses TRBV10-3 and TRBJ2-3; D unresolved. The germline V and J ends were trimmed by 3 bases and 2 bases, with 12 bases remaining between them. Germline CDR1 and CDR2: ENHRY and SYGVKD. The CDR3 spans 15 residues. The CDR3 loop is CAISDFEDLTDTQYF. Written as DNA, the CDR3 is TGTGCCATCAGTGACTTTGAGGACCTCACAGATACGCAGTATTTT.

V gene TRBV12-3 or TRBV12-4 combines with J gene TRBJ2-7; a weak D match, TRBD1 (6 bases). V shed 10 bases and J shed 0 bases, with 10 bases lying between them. The CDR3 totals 12 residues. The CDR3 here is CATGQNSYEQYF. The CDR3 nucleotides read TGTGCCACCGGACAGAACTCCTACGAGCAGTACTTC.

This clonotype has just a few counts. This sequence joins TRBV7-8 and TRBJ1-2, with D hard to call. V dropped 5 bases and J dropped 0 bases, with 7 bases sitting between them. CDR1 and CDR2 (germline): SGHVS, FQNEAQ. This CDR3 has 13 amino acids. CDR3 bases: TGTGCCAGCAGCGTATCGGCTAACTATGGCTACACCTTC. Its protein product is CASSVSANYGYTF.

The chain combines TRBV12-3 or TRBV12-4 with TRBJ2-6, with 8 bases that match TRBD2. The V segment lost 6 bases and the J segment 2 bases; nucleotides outside the gene matches: 12. CDR3 length equals 18 residues. In DNA form, the CDR3 reads TGTGCCAGCAGAATGCCTCCTGGCGGGGGGCCTGGGGCCAACGTCCTGACTTTC. This codes for CASRMPPGGGPGANVLTF.

V usage is TRBV19 and J usage is TRBJ1-1; D remains unclear. There are 15 residues in the CDR3. Trimming left V 0 bases short and J 1 base short, with 9 bases between. CDR1 and CDR2 (germline): LNHDA, SQIVND (reference sequence). The CDR3 is CASSIEGGENTEAFF. CDR3 nucleotide sequence: TGTGCCAGTAGTATAGAGGGCGGAGAGAACACTGAAGCTTTCTTT.

This clonotype was observed many times. The chain carries TRBV7-9 and TRBJ2-3; a weak D match, TRBD2 (6 bases). Germline CDR1 reads SEHNR; CDR2 reads FQNEAQ (reference sequence). The CDR3 spans 14 residues. Trimming took 2 bases from V and 0 from J, leaving 6 bases between them. CDR3 sequence reads: CASSLRGSTDTQYF. In DNA, the CDR3 is TGTGCCAGCAGCTTACGGGGGAGCACAGATACGCAGTATTTT.

This clonotype was seen a few times. This rearrangement joins TRBV7-9 to TRBJ1-2, with a possible D match to TRBD1 (5 bases). The germline CDR1 and CDR2 sequences are SEHNR and FQNEAQ (reference sequence). CDR3 length: 10 amino acids. The V gene lost 6 bases and the J gene lost 6 bases, with 5 bases spanning the gap. The CDR3 DNA reads as TGTGCCAGCAGGGGGGATGGCTACACCTTC. It encodes CASRGDGYTF.

This clonotype has only a few counts. This sequence joins TRBV6-6 and TRBJ1-5; D call uncertain. The CDR3 totals 15 residues. Germline loops: CDR1 MNHNY, CDR2 SVGAGI (reference sequence). V was clipped by 6 bases and J by 8 bases, with 20 bases between them. This chain's CDR3 is CASSYPVSRDEPQHF. Here the CDR3 DNA reads TGTGCCAGCAGCTACCCGGTGAGTCGGGATGAGCCCCAGCATTTT.

This sequence joins TRBV6-5 and TRBJ2-1; the match to TRBD1 covers 9 bases. The V gene's germline CDR1 is MNHEY and CDR2 SVGAGI. Trimming removed 2 bases from V and 7 bases from J; junction bases left unmatched: 9. The CDR3 loop spans 16 amino acids. Here the CDR3 DNA reads TGTGCCAGCAGTTACGACGGGACAGGGTTTTTAAATGAGCAGTTCTTC. Translated: CASSYDGTGFLNEQFF.

The rearrangement links TRBV6-1 to TRBJ1-1, with TRBD1 as a possible D gene (5 bases). V was trimmed by 6 bases and J by 6 bases, leaving 17 bases between them. Germline values: CDR1 MNHNS, CDR2 SASEGT. The CDR3 covers 14 residues. This CDR3 reads CASRARREGAEAFF. As DNA, the CDR3 is TGTGCCAGCAGGGCGAGGAGGGAAGGGGCTGAAGCTTTCTTT.

This clonotype has a handful of counts. V and J are TRBV28 and TRBJ2-1; 9 bases agree with TRBD2. Germline V gene sequence: CDR1 MDHEN, CDR2 SYDVKM. The CDR3 sequence is 15 residues long. Germline trimming cut 4 bases from V and 5 bases from J; bases unmatched to any gene: 6. The CDR3 DNA follows: TGTGCCAGCAGTTCCGCTAGCGGGGCTAACAATGAGCAGTTCTTC. It translates to CASSSASGANNEQFF.

The chain combines TRBV27 with TRBJ2-7, with 8 nucleotides matching TRBD2. J was trimmed by 0 bases and V by 6 bases; bases with no gene match: 1. The CDR3 extends over 13 amino acids. Germline V gene data show CDR1 as MNHEY and CDR2 as SMNVEV (reference sequence). The CDR3 is CASSGRDSYEQYF. The CDR3 DNA follows: TGTGCCAGCAGCGGGAGGGACTCCTACGAGCAGTACTTC.

This clonotype has a handful of counts. V is TRBV11-2 and J is TRBJ2-1, with TRBD2 matching over 13 bases. Germline V gene lookup returns CDR1 SGHAT and CDR2 FQNNGV. The CDR3 totals 16 residues. The V and J ends lost 9 bases and 0 bases, in that order; junction bases with no gene match: 5. The CDR3, as DNA: TGTGCCAGTCGGGGGACTAGCGGGACCTCCTACAATGAGCAGTTCTTC. Encoded protein: CASRGTSGTSYNEQFF.

The chain joins TRBV28 to TRBJ2-3; 11 bases agree with TRBD2. The germline V gene encodes CDR1 MDHEN and CDR2 SYDVKM. This CDR3 has 16 residues. Trimming at V came to 5 bases and at J to 6 bases, leaving 10 bases not matched to a gene. The CDR3 reads CASSLTSGRLMDTQYF. In DNA, the CDR3 is TGTGCCAGCAGTCTCACTAGCGGGAGACTGATGGATACGCAGTATTTT.

The rearrangement uses TRBV10-2 and TRBJ1-5; D not resolved. The germline gives CDR1 WSHSY, CDR2 SAAADI. The CDR3 has 12 residues. V was trimmed by 0 bases and J by 7 bases, leaving 4 bases between them. The CDR3 is CASSESQQPQHF. The CDR3, as DNA: TGCGCCAGCAGTGAGTCTCAGCAGCCCCAGCATTTT.

This clonotype was seen at least ten times. V and J are TRBV6-1 and TRBJ2-1; D uncertain. The CDR3 contains 16 residues. The V gene lost 4 bases and the J gene lost 0 bases, with 13 bases spanning the gap. Germline lookup yields CDR1 MNHNS and CDR2 SASEGT. The CDR3 is CASSVYLGRSYNEQFF. Written as DNA, the CDR3 is TGTGCCAGCAGTGTCTATCTAGGACGCTCCTACAATGAGCAGTTCTTC.

The J gene is TRBJ2-7, the V gene TRBV7-9, with a tentative D call TRBD1 (6 bases). V lost 4 bases and J 4 bases, leaving 14 bases between the germline ends. Germline CDR1 reads SEHNR; CDR2 reads FQNEAQ (reference sequence). CDR3 length: 14 residues. For the CDR3, the DNA is TGTGCCAGCAGCTCGAACACAGACAGGTACGAGCAGTACTTC. It is translated as CASSSNTDRYEQYF. The full variable domain, its missing parts supplied by reference TRBV7-9 and TRBJ2-7, is DTGVSQNPRHKITKRGQNVTFRCDPISEHNRLYWYRQTLGQGPEFLTYFQNEAQLEKSRLLSDRFSAERPKGSFSTLEIQRTEQGDSAMYLCASSSNTDRYEQYFGPGTRLTVT.